The next 9 T cell receptor beta chains were all read from a single sample in a study of OX40 agonist ivuxolimab in advanced cancers. Sequencing used immunoSEQ multiplex PCR; TCRdb keeps in-frame clones, though not all of them. The sample lists around 51,000 clones, more than 70% occurring once. The starting material was CD4+ or CD8+ T cells sorted from blood, obtained in a trial of the OX40 agonist ivuxolimab. Receptor source: an adult with an advanced solid tumor such as melanoma, head and neck, liver or kidney cancer.

The V call is TRBV15, the J call TRBJ2-3, with a possible D match to TRBD2 (6 bases). The length of the CDR3 is 14 residues. Germline V gives CDR1 LNHNV, CDR2 YYDKDF (reference sequence). The V end lost 8 bases, the J end lost 3 bases, and 15 bases lay between the germline ends. CDR3 sequence (DNA): TGTGCCACCCGCCCGGGGGACCAAACAGATACGCAGTATTTT. Its protein product is CATRPGDQTDTQYF.

The CDR3 reads CASSLVTVPYEQYF. In DNA, the CDR3 is TGTGCCAGCAGCTTGGTTACGGTCCCCTACGAGCAGTACTTC. The rearrangement uses TRBV5-4 and TRBJ2-7; D not resolved. Germline-derived CDR1 and CDR2 are SGHNT and YYREEE (reference sequence). The CDR3 is 14 amino acids. V was cut by 0 bases and J by 2 bases, with 9 bases left in between.

V is TRBV19 and J is TRBJ1-2, with D hard to call. The V end was cut by 1 base, the J end by 5 bases, with 11 bases between. The germline V gene has CDR1 LNHDA and CDR2 SQIVND (reference sequence). The CDR3 contains 14 residues. The CDR3, as DNA: TGTGCCAGTAGTATAGGGTACAGTTCGTATGGCTACACCTTC. Encoded protein: CASSIGYSSYGYTF.

The V and J genes are TRBV4-2 and TRBJ2-1; the match to TRBD2 covers 7 bases. CDR3 size: 17 residues. The junction had 11 bases not matched to a gene; V was cut back by 0 bases and J by 6 bases. Germline lookup yields CDR1 LGHNA and CDR2 YNFKEQ. The CDR3 loop is CASSQEDRGLSLNEQFF. The DNA for the CDR3 is TGTGCCAGCAGCCAAGAGGACCGGGGACTAAGCCTCAATGAGCAGTTCTTC.

This rearrangement joins TRBV18 to TRBJ2-2, with 8 bases that match TRBD2. This CDR3 contains 16 residues. V gave up 3 bases and J gave up 1 base; unmatched junction bases: 4. Germline assignment: CDR1 KGHSH and CDR2 LQKENI. The CDR3 reads CASSPDTSGNTGELFF. As DNA, the CDR3 is TGTGCCAGCTCACCGGACACTAGCGGGAACACCGGGGAGCTGTTTTTT.

The chain combines TRBV6-1 with TRBJ2-1; 8 positions match TRBD2. In germline, CDR1 is MNHNS, CDR2 SASEGT. The V and J ends lost 3 bases and 6 bases, in that order; junction bases with no gene match: 13. This CDR3 comprises 17 residues. CDR3 coding DNA: TGTGCCAGCAGTGACTTGCTAGCGGGCCCAGCGGGCAATGAGCAGTTCTTC. It codes for CASSDLLAGPAGNEQFF.

This clone showed up just once. The chain joins TRBV7-6 to TRBJ2-7, with TRBD2 matching over 13 bases. V lost 4 bases to trimming and J lost 5 bases; unmatched junction nucleotides: 2. The CDR3 has 14 residues. The germline V gene has CDR1 SGHVS and CDR2 FNYEAQ. CDR3 amino acids: CASSSTSGRDEQYF. The CDR3 DNA is TGTGCCAGCAGCTCTACTAGCGGGAGGGACGAGCAGTACTTC.

J is TRBJ1-6 and V is TRBV18; no firm D call. The V gene lost 3 bases and the J gene lost 6 bases, with 15 bases spanning the gap. The CDR3 has 16 amino acids. Germline CDR1 KGHSH, CDR2 LQKENI. The CDR3 protein is CASSPSVDDFNSPLHF. As DNA, the CDR3 is TGTGCCAGCTCACCTTCGGTGGACGACTTTAATTCACCCCTCCACTTT.

The chain links TRBV9 to TRBJ1-1; possible D gene TRBD1, 5 bases. Germline CDR1 reads SGDLS; CDR2 reads YYNGEE. CDR3 length equals 12 residues. V was clipped by 4 bases and J by 7 bases, with 11 bases between them. CDR3 sequence reads: CASSLNQGEAFF. The CDR3 DNA reads as TGTGCCAGCAGCCTAAACCAGGGTGAAGCTTTCTTT.